Each of the 22 T cell receptor beta chains below was sequenced from the same sample in a study of T cell responses to AZD1222 COVID-19 vaccine. Using immunoSEQ multiplex PCR, the repertoire was profiled, and TCRdb retains in-frame clones only, with some absent. The sample holds fewer than 150,000 clones; approximately 91% are singletons and the top ten take 5% to 6%. Sample: peripheral blood, taken 28 days after the second AZD1222 dose. The source of these receptors is an adult who received the AZD1222 COVID-19 vaccine.

As DNA, the CDR3 is TGTGCCAGCAGCCGATGGACATACTACAATGAGCAGTTCTTC. This encodes CASSRWTYYNEQFF. The chain carries TRBV14 and TRBJ2-1; perhaps TRBD1 as D (5 bases). The CDR3 sequence is 14 residues long. The V gene lost 4 bases and the J gene lost 3 bases, with 10 bases spanning the gap. CDR1 and CDR2 from the germline V gene are SGHDN and FVKESK.

The chain has TRBV28 and TRBJ1-6, with 7 bases matching TRBD1. Germline V CDR1 and CDR2: MDHEN, SYDVKM. J was trimmed by 7 bases and V by 6 bases; bases with no gene match: 6. The CDR3 consists of 14 residues. CDR3 DNA sequence: TGTGCCAGCAGCACCACAGGGGAGAATTCACCCCTCCACTTT. It specifies CASSTTGENSPLHF.

This chain joins TRBV11-2 and TRBJ2-2; D perhaps matches TRBD1 (5 bases). This CDR3 region has 13 residues. Germline lookup yields CDR1 SGHAT and CDR2 FQNNGV. For the CDR3, the DNA is TGTACTACAGGAGACTCGAACACCGGGGAGCTGTTTTTT. Its protein is CTTGDSNTGELFF.

The chain combines TRBV4-1 with TRBJ2-1; TRBD2 is a possible D gene (6 bases). The CDR3 runs 17 residues. Germline V gene sequence: CDR1 MGHRA, CDR2 YSYEKL. The V end lost 3 bases, the J end lost 10 bases, and 25 bases lay between the germline ends. In nucleotides, the CDR3 is TGCGCCAGCAGCCATGATAGACGGACTACCAAATTCCGGGAGCAGTTCTTC. The encoded protein is CASSHDRRTTKFREQFF.

This rearrangement joins TRBV27 to TRBJ1-6; TRBD1 aligns across 7 bases. Germline V CDR1 and CDR2: MNHEY, SMNVEV (reference sequence). After removal of 7 bases from V and 7 bases from J, the junction contained 13 bases not matched to a gene. CDR3 size: 16 residues. The CDR3 reads CASKTRGLEPNSPLHF. CDR3 DNA sequence: TGTGCCAGCAAAACAAGGGGGCTGGAGCCCAATTCACCCCTCCACTTT.

J is TRBJ2-6 and V is TRBV11-3; D is unresolved. CDR3 length: 15 amino acids. With 2 bases removed from V and 1 base from J, the gap between germline ends came to 6 bases. CDR1 is SGHNT and CDR2 is YENEEA in the germline V gene. CDR3 bases: TGTGCCAGCAGCTTATCAGTATCTGGGGCCAACGTCCTGACTTTC. Its translation is CASSLSVSGANVLTF. Full variable domain (missing parts from reference TRBV11-3 and TRBJ2-6): EAGVVQSPRYKIIEKKQPVAFWCNPISGHNTLYWYLQNLGQGPELLIRYENEEAVDDSQLPKDRFSAERLKGVDSTLKIQPAELGDSAVYLCASSLSVSGANVLTFGAGSRLTVL.

V is TRBV30 and J is TRBJ1-2; D not resolved. The CDR3 totals 13 residues. The germline V gene encodes CDR1 GTSNPN and CDR2 SVGIG (reference sequence). V lost 4 bases to trimming and J lost 7 bases, with 16 bases between them. The CDR3 region has the DNA TGTGCCTGGACCCTAATGGGTCGGGTTGGCTACACCTTC. It translates to CAWTLMGRVGYTF. The full variable domain, in which reference TRBV30 and TRBJ1-2 provide the parts outside the CDR3, is SQTIHQWPATLVQPVGSPLSLECTVEGTSNPNLYWYRQAAGRGLQLLFYSVGIGQISSEVPQNLSASRPQDRQFILSSKKLLLSDSGFYLCAWTLMGRVGYTFGSGTRLTVV.

This chain joins TRBV7-6 and TRBJ2-5; 11 bases are shared with TRBD1. The CDR3 has 15 residues. Germline V lookup: CDR1 SGHVS, CDR2 FNYEAQ. With V trimmed by 2 bases and J by 4 bases, 3 bases remained unmatched. CDR3 loop: CASSLLDRGRETQYF. CDR3 DNA sequence: TGTGCCAGCAGCTTATTGGACAGGGGGCGAGAGACCCAGTACTTC.

V is TRBV5-4 and J is TRBJ2-1; 8 bases agree with TRBD1. Germline CDR1 SGHNT, CDR2 YYREEE (reference sequence). This CDR3 spans 15 amino acids. Germline trimming cut 0 bases from V and 5 bases from J; bases unmatched to any gene: 4. The CDR3 bases are TGTGCCAGCAGCTTGGACAGGGGGTTTGACAATGAGCAGTTCTTC. It translates to CASSLDRGFDNEQFF.

This sequence joins TRBV30 and TRBJ1-1, with D tentatively TRBD1 (5 bases). Between the trimmed V and J ends, which lost 3 bases and 3 bases, there was a span of 17 bases. Looked up from germline, CDR1 is GTSNPN and CDR2 is SVGIG (reference sequence). The CDR3 covers 15 residues. In DNA, the CDR3 is TGTGCCTGGAGCCTAGGGGCTTTGGGGGACACTGAAGCTTTCTTT. Translating it yields CAWSLGALGDTEAFF.

This rearrangement joins TRBV6-2 or TRBV6-3 to TRBJ1-2; 9 nucleotides align to TRBD1. The CDR3 consists of 16 residues. Germline loops: CDR1 MNHEY, CDR2 SVGEGT. J was trimmed by 5 bases and V by 4 bases; bases with no gene match: 11. In nucleotides, the CDR3 is TGTGCCAGCAGTTCCGACAGGGGGAATTTCCTTTATGGCTACACCTTC. This gives the protein CASSSDRGNFLYGYTF.

The V gene is TRBV27, the J gene TRBJ1-1, with TRBD1 matching over 10 bases. Trimming took 5 bases from V and 4 from J; bases not matched to a gene: 4. Germline values: CDR1 MNHEY, CDR2 SMNVEV (reference sequence). The CDR3 runs 14 residues. The CDR3 DNA reads as TGTGCCAGCAGTCCACGGACAGGGGGCACTGAAGCTTTCTTT. As protein: CASSPRTGGTEAFF.

This clone was counted between two and nine times. The chain employs TRBV3-1 (or the pseudogene TRBV3-2) and TRBJ1-1; D remains ambiguous. The V gene's germline CDR1 is LGHDT and CDR2 YNNKEL (reference sequence). The length of the CDR3 is 14 residues. Trimming left V 3 bases short and J 4 bases short, with 12 bases between. This CDR3 is CASSQAGSGTEAFF. CDR3 nucleotides: TGTGCCAGCAGCCAGGCGGGGAGCGGCACTGAAGCTTTCTTT.

J is TRBJ1-1 and V is TRBV6-5; D is undetermined. Germline V gene data show CDR1 as MNHEY and CDR2 as SVGAGI. The CDR3 is made up of 13 amino acids. Trimming left V 6 bases short and J 1 base short, with 9 bases between. The CDR3 nucleotides are TGTGCCAGCAGCCGGGCGGAGAACACTGAAGCTTTCTTT. Protein: CASSRAENTEAFF.

The chain is built from TRBV27 and TRBJ2-7; 8 nucleotides line up with TRBD2. CDR3 length: 14 amino acids. The germline CDR1 and CDR2 sequences are MNHEY and SMNVEV (reference sequence). Trimming at V came to 5 bases and at J to 5 bases, leaving 8 bases not matched to a gene. CDR3 sequence: CASSPGTRPDEQYF. As DNA, the CDR3 is TGTGCCAGCAGTCCTGGGACTAGACCTGACGAGCAGTACTTC.

This rearrangement joins TRBV7-2 to TRBJ2-5; 11 bases match TRBD2. Germline CDR1 SGHTA, CDR2 FQGNSA. The CDR3 contains 17 residues. The V segment lost 4 bases and the J segment 4 bases; nucleotides outside the gene matches: 11. The CDR3 nucleotides are TGTGCCAGCAGCTACCGGCCGACTAGCGGGGTGGGAGAGACCCAGTACTTC. As protein: CASSYRPTSGVGETQYF.

The rearrangement links TRBV11-2 to TRBJ2-3; D remains unclear. The CDR3 extends over 13 amino acids. V shed 5 bases and J shed 3 bases, with 9 bases lying between them. Germline values: CDR1 SGHAT, CDR2 FQNNGV. The CDR3 DNA reads as TGTGCCAGCAGCATCGCTAGAACAGATACGCAGTATTTT. Its protein is CASSIARTDTQYF. Full variable domain (outside the CDR3, taken from reference TRBV11-2 and TRBJ2-3): EAGVAQSPRYKIIEKRQSVAFWCNPISGHATLYWYQQILGQGPKLLIQFQNNGVVDDSQLPKDRFSAERLKGVDSTLKIQPAKLEDSAVYLCASSIARTDTQYFGPGTRLTVL.

Here the CDR3 DNA reads TGTGCCAGTAGTCCCGGATTCTTCCATAATTCACCCCTCCACTTT. Translating gives CASSPGFFHNSPLHF. The chain uses TRBV19 and TRBJ1-6; D is uncertain. The CDR3 has 15 amino acids. Germline-derived CDR1 and CDR2 are LNHDA and SQIVND (reference sequence). V was shortened by 5 bases and J by 5 bases, with 13 bases between the two germline ends.

V is TRBV12-5 and J is TRBJ2-5; D uncertain. The CDR3 length is 13 residues. Trimming stripped 3 bases from V and 5 bases from J, with 10 bases between. The V gene's germline CDR1 is LGHNT and CDR2 FRNRAP. CDR3 residues: CASGLNPWETQYF. The CDR3 DNA reads TGTGCTAGTGGTTTAAACCCTTGGGAGACCCAGTACTTC.

V usage is TRBV5-1 and J usage is TRBJ2-5; 8 nucleotides align to TRBD2. Germline trimming cut 1 base from V and 0 bases from J; bases unmatched to any gene: 5. There are 16 residues in the CDR3. Per germline, CDR1 SGHRS and CDR2 YFSETQ. The CDR3 loop reads CASSLQPAGDQETQYF. CDR3 nucleotides: TGCGCCAGCAGCTTGCAACCAGCGGGGGACCAAGAGACCCAGTACTTC.

This clone was recorded once. J is TRBJ1-6 and V is TRBV7-3; D possibly corresponds to TRBD1 (6 bases). V was trimmed by 3 bases and J by 13 bases, leaving 13 bases between them. CDR1 is SGHTA, CDR2 FQGTGA, per germline. CDR3 length: 13 amino acids. The CDR3: CASSFTDSDPLHF. Here the CDR3 DNA reads TGTGCCAGCAGCTTCACGGACAGCGATCCCCTCCACTTT.

This chain joins TRBV5-1 and TRBJ1-2; D is undetermined. Germline V gene data show CDR1 as SGHRS and CDR2 as YFSETQ. Trimming stripped 4 bases from V and 1 base from J, with 11 bases between. CDR3 length: 14 residues. The CDR3 DNA reads as TGCGCCAGCAGCAGCGGACCCGGTAACTATGGCTACACCTTC. It specifies CASSSGPGNYGYTF.